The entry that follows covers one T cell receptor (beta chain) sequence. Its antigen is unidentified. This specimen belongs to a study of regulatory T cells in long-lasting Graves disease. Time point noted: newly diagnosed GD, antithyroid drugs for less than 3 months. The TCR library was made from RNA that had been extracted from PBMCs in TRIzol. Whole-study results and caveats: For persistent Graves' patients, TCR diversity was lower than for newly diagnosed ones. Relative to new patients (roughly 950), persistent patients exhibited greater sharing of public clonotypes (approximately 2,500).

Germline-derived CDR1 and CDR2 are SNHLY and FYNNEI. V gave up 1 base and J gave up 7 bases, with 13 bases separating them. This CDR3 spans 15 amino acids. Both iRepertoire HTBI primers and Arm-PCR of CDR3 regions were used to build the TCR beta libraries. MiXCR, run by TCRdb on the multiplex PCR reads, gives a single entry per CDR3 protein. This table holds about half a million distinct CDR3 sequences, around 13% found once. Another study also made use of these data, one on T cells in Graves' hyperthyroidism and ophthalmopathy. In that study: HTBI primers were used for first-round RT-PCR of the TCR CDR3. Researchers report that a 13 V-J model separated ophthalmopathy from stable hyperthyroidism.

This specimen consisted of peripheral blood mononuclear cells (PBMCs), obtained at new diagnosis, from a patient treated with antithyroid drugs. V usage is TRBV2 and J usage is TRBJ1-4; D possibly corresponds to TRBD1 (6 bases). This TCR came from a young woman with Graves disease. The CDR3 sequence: CASSEERRGGEKLFF. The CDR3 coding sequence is TGTGCCAGCAGTGAAGAGAGACGAGGGGGTGAAAAACTGTTTTTT.